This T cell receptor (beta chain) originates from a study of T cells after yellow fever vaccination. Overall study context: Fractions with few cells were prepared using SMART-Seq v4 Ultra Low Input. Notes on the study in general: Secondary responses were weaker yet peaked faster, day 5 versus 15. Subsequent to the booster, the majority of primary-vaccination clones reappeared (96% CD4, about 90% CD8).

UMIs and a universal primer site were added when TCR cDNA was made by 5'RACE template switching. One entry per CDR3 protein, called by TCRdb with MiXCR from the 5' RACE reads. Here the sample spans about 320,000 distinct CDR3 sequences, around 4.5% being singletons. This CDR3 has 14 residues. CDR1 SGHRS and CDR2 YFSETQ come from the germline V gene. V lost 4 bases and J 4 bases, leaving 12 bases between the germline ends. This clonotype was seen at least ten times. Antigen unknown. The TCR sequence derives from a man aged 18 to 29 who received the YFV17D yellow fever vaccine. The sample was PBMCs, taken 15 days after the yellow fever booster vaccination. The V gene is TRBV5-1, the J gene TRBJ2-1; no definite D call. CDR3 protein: CASSLEIPYNEQFF. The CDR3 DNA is TGCGCCAGCAGCCTTGAGATACCTTACAATGAGCAGTTCTTC.